One and the same sample provided the 7 T cell receptor beta chains below, sequenced in a study of identical twins. TCRdb ran MiXCR on the 5' RACE reads and lists one entry per CDR3 protein. The repertoire holds 500,000 to 550,000 distinct CDR3 sequences, 20% to 25% seen once, with around 0.5% in the top ten. These data were also reused for a study on yellow fever vaccine responses in identical twins.

Sequenced material: CD4+ T cells sorted from blood. The receptors were gathered from a woman between 18 and 30 years old in good health.

V is TRBV29-1 and J is TRBJ2-3; 8 bases align to TRBD1. V lost 4 bases, J lost 2 bases, and 5 bases stayed unmatched. CDR3 size: 14 residues. CDR1 SQVTM and CDR2 ANQGSEA come from the germline V gene. The CDR3 region is CSVARQGYTDTQYF. The CDR3 DNA is TGCAGCGTTGCCCGACAGGGGTACACAGATACGCAGTATTTT.

The chain joins TRBV7-9 to TRBJ1-6; D is unclear. The germline V and J ends were trimmed by 2 bases and 9 bases, with 8 bases remaining between them. CDR3 size: 13 residues. The germline CDR1 and CDR2 sequences are SEHNR and FQNEAQ (reference sequence). CDR3 nucleotides: TGTGCCAGCAGCTTAACTATGGGTTCACCCCTCCACTTT. This gives the protein CASSLTMGSPLHF.

CDR3 sequence: CASSLSDRNTGELFF. The CDR3 DNA is TGTGCCAGCAGCCTATCGGACAGAAACACCGGGGAGCTGTTTTTT. The chain employs TRBV3-1 and TRBJ2-2; TRBD1 is a possible D gene (6 bases). Germline values: CDR1 LGHDT, CDR2 YNNKEL (reference sequence). CDR3 size: 15 residues. V lost 4 bases, J lost 2 bases, and 11 bases lay in between.

This sequence joins TRBV10-2 and TRBJ2-1; D is unclear. The CDR3 has 15 amino acids. Germline lookup yields CDR1 WSHSY and CDR2 SAAADI. Trimming removed 6 bases from V and 8 bases from J, with 20 bases in between. The CDR3: CASREYKTSGDEQFF. The CDR3, as DNA: TGCGCCAGCAGGGAATACAAGACGTCGGGCGATGAGCAGTTCTTC.

There are a few counts of this clonotype. This chain joins TRBV7-9 and TRBJ2-4, with TRBD1 identical over 7 bases. Per germline, CDR1 SEHNR and CDR2 FQNEAQ (reference sequence). This CDR3 contains 17 residues. Trimming at V came to 5 bases and at J to 2 bases, leaving 12 bases not matched to a gene. Here the CDR3 DNA reads TGTGCCAGCAGCGTCACCGGGACAGATTATACCAAAAACATTCAGTACTTC. Amino acids: CASSVTGTDYTKNIQYF.

This clonotype occurred a few times. J is TRBJ1-2 and V is TRBV12-3 or TRBV12-4; TRBD1 aligns across 11 bases. The V segment lost 6 bases and the J segment 4 bases; nucleotides outside the gene matches: 7. The CDR3 runs to 15 residues. The CDR3 DNA follows: TGTGCCAGCAGCCTCCGGACAGGGGGCGGCTATGGCTACACCTTC. Its translation is CASSLRTGGGYGYTF.

In this sample, this clonotype turned up many times. The chain recombines TRBV5-1 with TRBJ2-1; D is perhaps TRBD2 (6 bases). This CDR3 contains 14 residues. Trimming pared 0 bases from V and 6 bases from J, leaving 10 bases between. Germline CDR1 reads SGHRS; CDR2 reads YFSETQ. The CDR3 protein is CASSLVSGGNEQFF. The CDR3 nucleotides read TGCGCCAGCAGCTTGGTTTCCGGGGGCAATGAGCAGTTCTTC.